This T cell receptor beta chain was identified in a study of T cell responses to AZD1222 COVID-19 vaccine. Study-wide points: Nearly half of spike-specific TCRs reportedly go after variant regions that carry no mutations. Spike-specific TCR breadth and depth grew following two AZD1222 doses. The peak T cell response came first, and repertoires were sampled only after it.

Analyses pooled second doses at about 4 or about 12 weeks. For this clone: The antigen is undetermined.

CDR1 SGHNT and CDR2 YYREEE come from the germline V gene (reference sequence). This CDR3 comprises 16 residues. V lost 1 base to trimming and J lost 5 bases, with 18 bases between them. Method: immunoSEQ multiplex PCR; TCRdb's copy keeps in-frame clones and lacks some. The data contain over 85,000 clones, approximately 89% of them singletons. The sequence derives from an adult who received the AZD1222 COVID-19 vaccine. The chain recombines TRBV5-4 with TRBJ2-5, with D maybe TRBD1 (5 bases). Sample: peripheral blood, taken 28 days after the second AZD1222 dose. CDR3 sequence reads: CASSLPGATDLETQYF. CDR3 sequence (DNA): TGTGCCAGCAGCTTGCCTGGGGCGACCGATTTGGAGACCCAGTACTTC.